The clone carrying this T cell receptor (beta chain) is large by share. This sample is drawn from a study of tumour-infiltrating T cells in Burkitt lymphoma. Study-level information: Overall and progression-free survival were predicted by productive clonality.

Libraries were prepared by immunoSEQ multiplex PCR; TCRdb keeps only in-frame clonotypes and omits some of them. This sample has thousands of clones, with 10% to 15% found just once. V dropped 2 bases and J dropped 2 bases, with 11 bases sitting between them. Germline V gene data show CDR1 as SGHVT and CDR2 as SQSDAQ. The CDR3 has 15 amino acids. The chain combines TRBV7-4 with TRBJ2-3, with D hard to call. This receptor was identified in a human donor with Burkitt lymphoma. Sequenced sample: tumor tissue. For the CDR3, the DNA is TGTGCCAGCAGCTTACGCGGATATCTCACAGATACGCAGTATTTT. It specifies CASSLRGYLTDTQYF. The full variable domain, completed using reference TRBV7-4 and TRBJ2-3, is GAGVSQSPRYKVAKRGRDVALRCDSISGHVTLYWYRQTLGQGSEVLTYSQSDAQRDKSGRPSGRFSAERPERSVSTLKIQRTEQGDSAVYLCASSLRGYLTDTQYFGPGTRLTVL.